Below, 9 T cell receptor beta chains from the same sample are listed, as sequenced in a study of cytomegalovirus exposure and HLA in healthy donors. 13 Jbeta primers and 60 Vbeta primers were used for the PCR. Produced via immunoSEQ multiplex PCR; TCRdb's table is partial and in-frame only. The sample comprises about 69,000 clones, 70% to 75% of which are singletons, and about 24% rests with the top ten. Sample: PBMCs. The receptors were gathered from a woman between 25 and 40 years old in good health and CMV-seropositive.

Worth noting for this clone: One end of the junction fails to match germline, which may point to a read error. The rearrangement links TRBV29-1 to TRBJ1-2; D unresolved. The CDR3 covers 12 residues. Germline-derived CDR1 and CDR2 are SQVTM and ANQGSEA. This chain's CDR3 is CSGEFSRDGYTF. The CDR3 nucleotides read TGCAGCGGTGAATTTAGTCGGGATGGCTACACCTTC.

The chain joins TRBV5-1 to TRBJ2-7, with TRBD2 identical over 9 bases. This CDR3 has 14 amino acids. Germline V gene sequence: CDR1 SGHRS, CDR2 YFSETQ. Trimming at V came to 1 base and at J to 3 bases, leaving 2 bases not matched to a gene. Here the CDR3 DNA reads TGCGCCAGCAGCTTGCAGACTAGCGGCTACGAGCAGTACTTC. Translation: CASSLQTSGYEQYF.

This clone appeared a single time. Written as DNA, the CDR3 is TGCGCCAGCAGGCGTCAGGGGGAGAGGCAAGAGACCCAGTACTTC. Protein product: CASRRQGERQETQYF. This chain joins TRBV5-1 and TRBJ2-5, with 7 bases matching TRBD1. Germline CDR1 is SGHRS and CDR2 is YFSETQ. CDR3 length equals 15 residues. The V gene end was trimmed by 5 bases and the J gene end by 2 bases; junction bases not matched to a gene: 9.

This clone was picked up one time. V is TRBV30 and J is TRBJ2-3, with TRBD2 identical over 7 bases. The germline V gene has CDR1 GTSNPN and CDR2 SVGIG (reference sequence). V was clipped by 2 bases and J by 3 bases; unmatched bases: 2. The CDR3 length is 13 residues. In nucleotides, the CDR3 is TGTGCCTGGAGTTTGCGGGAGACAGATACGCAGTATTTT. It codes for CAWSLRETDTQYF.

The chain carries TRBV6-1 and TRBJ1-5; D is unresolved. Per the germline V gene, CDR1 is MNHNS and CDR2 is SASEGT. The length of the CDR3 is 13 residues. Trimming pared 7 bases from V and 1 base from J, leaving 8 bases between. CDR3 sequence reads: CASNGKSNQPQHF. The DNA of the CDR3 is TGTGCCAGCAACGGGAAAAGCAATCAGCCCCAGCATTTT.

The J gene is TRBJ2-2, the V gene TRBV30; D possibly corresponds to TRBD1 (6 bases). Germline CDR1 reads GTSNPN; CDR2 reads SVGIG (reference sequence). The CDR3 consists of 16 residues. Trimming cost V 0 bases and J 4 bases, with 15 bases left between them. CDR3 sequence: CAWSVLQGTSTGELFF. The CDR3 nucleotides are TGTGCCTGGAGTGTTCTTCAGGGGACGAGCACCGGGGAGCTGTTTTTT.

The chain combines TRBV5-1 with TRBJ2-7, with TRBD1 identical over 11 bases. Germline CDR1 and CDR2: SGHRS and YFSETQ. Trimming removed 3 bases from V and 4 bases from J; junction bases left unmatched: 6. The CDR3 consists of 15 residues. This CDR3 is CASSSTDRGRYEQYF. In DNA form, the CDR3 reads TGCGCCAGCAGCTCAACGGACAGGGGGCGATACGAGCAGTACTTC. The entire variable domain, with the rest obtained from reference TRBV5-1 and TRBJ2-7, is as follows: KAGVTQTPRYLIKTRGQQVTLSCSPISGHRSVSWYQQTPGQGLQFLFEYFSETQRNKGNFPGRFSGRQFSNSRSEMNVSTLELGDSALYLCASSSTDRGRYEQYFGPGTRLTVT.

The chain employs TRBV6-5 and TRBJ1-5; D is unresolved. This CDR3 contains 14 residues. Trimming removed 2 bases at V and 1 base at J, with 6 bases between. Germline loops: CDR1 MNHEY, CDR2 SVGAGI. The CDR3 nucleotides are TGTGCCAGCAGTTACGCGGGGAGCAATCAGCCCCAGCATTTT. Its protein product is CASSYAGSNQPQHF.

This clone was seen a handful of times. The CDR3 loop reads CASIDRGAKGTEAFF. The CDR3 DNA reads as TGTGCCAGCATTGACCGCGGGGCGAAAGGGACTGAAGCTTTCTTT. This rearrangement joins TRBV2 to TRBJ1-1, with D possibly matching TRBD1 (5 bases). Germline CDR1 is SNHLY and CDR2 is FYNNEI. This CDR3 comprises 15 residues. V gave up 7 bases and J gave up 5 bases, with 20 bases separating them.